The clone carrying this T cell receptor (beta chain) was seen a handful of times. Its antigen is unidentified. Trimming cost V 6 bases and J 12 bases, with 14 bases left between them. The CDR3 has 10 amino acids. Germline CDR1 reads DFQATT; CDR2 reads SNEGSKA (reference sequence). The data belong to a study of shared clonotypes between healthy human individuals. Study-level points and caveats: Though the depth was large, rarefaction showed that sorted-subset sequencing was incomplete. Among a few donors, approximately 5.4% of naive CD4 clonotypes were found in common.

The run depth of the assay was deep. Using immunoSEQ multiplex PCR, the repertoire was profiled, and TCRdb retains in-frame clones only, with some absent. The sample shows around 560,000 clones, approximately 96% of them seen only once. Positively selected for CCR7, the CD45RO-negative cells used as naive CD8 cells excluded terminally differentiated effector memory CD45RA+ cells. The sequence derives from a woman aged 25 to 39 in good health. The chain couples TRBV20-1 to TRBJ1-1; TRBD1 is a possible D gene (5 bases). The sequenced sample was naive CD8+ T cells sorted from blood. In DNA, the CDR3 is TGCAGTGCCGAGAGGGGTCTTCCTTTCTTT. Its translation: CSAERGLPFF.